These 12 T cell receptor beta chains came from one sample sequenced in a study of T cell repertoires in cytomegalovirus infection. Using its own MiXCR run on the reads, TCRdb lists one record per CDR3 protein. The sample contains hundreds of thousands of distinct CDR3 sequences, approximately 40% of which appear only once. The sample comprised PBMCs. Every receptor here comes from a human donor in good health (CMV status not recorded). Some clones in this sample may be carry-over from other donors' samples.

This clonotype showed up just a few times. The chain couples TRBV3-1 to TRBJ2-4; D is possibly TRBD1 or TRBD2 (6 bases each). V was cut by 0 bases and J by 8 bases, with 17 bases left in between. CDR1 and CDR2 from the germline V gene are LGHDT and YNNKEL (reference sequence). CDR3 size: 16 residues. CDR3 amino acids: CASSQDSGAPKDIQYF. The CDR3, as DNA: TGTGCCAGCAGCCAAGATTCGGGGGCTCCTAAGGACATTCAGTACTTC.

The rearrangement joins TRBV29-1 to TRBJ1-2; 9 bases line up with TRBD1. Trimming took 7 bases from V and 1 from J; bases not matched to a gene: 10. Germline assignment: CDR1 SQVTM and CDR2 ANQGSEA. The CDR3 totals 15 residues. CDR3 sequence reads: CSGRDRVGLNYGYTF. CDR3 sequence (DNA): TGCAGCGGCCGGGACAGGGTCGGGCTTAACTATGGCTACACCTTC.

The J gene is TRBJ2-5, the V gene TRBV13; D is undetermined. The germline V and J ends were trimmed by 5 bases and 5 bases, with 12 bases remaining between them. The germline CDR1 and CDR2 sequences are PRHDT and FYEKMQ (reference sequence). The CDR3 runs to 13 residues. The CDR3 region has the DNA TGTGCCAGCAGCAGCCCCGGCCGGGAGACCCAGTACTTC. It specifies CASSSPGRETQYF.

This clonotype appeared a few times. CDR3 DNA sequence: TGTGCCAGCAGTGAACGGGAGAGCTCCTATAATTCACCCCTCCACTTT. It is translated as CASSERESSYNSPLHF. This rearrangement joins TRBV6-1 to TRBJ1-6; no firm D call. Trimming stripped 2 bases from V and 0 bases from J, with 8 bases between. The CDR3 contains 16 residues. Germline-derived CDR1 and CDR2 are MNHNS and SASEGT.

The genes are TRBV7-6 and TRBJ2-5; TRBD1 matches 8 bases. The CDR3 length is 18 residues. CDR1 and CDR2 (germline): SGHVS, FNYEAQ. Germline trimming cut 5 bases from V and 5 bases from J; bases unmatched to any gene: 19. The CDR3 region has the DNA TGTGCCAGCAGCCTCCGGACTCCTTCCAGGGGGCGCGATGAGACCCAGTACTTC. This encodes CASSLRTPSRGRDETQYF.

As for this clonotype: One end of the junction fails to match germline, which may point to a read error. This chain connects TRBV12-3 or TRBV12-4 to TRBJ2-7, with D maybe TRBD1 (5 bases). The CDR3 covers 14 residues. The CDR3 loop reads CANSLVGDSYEQYF. The CDR3 DNA reads TGTGCCAACAGTTTAGTAGGGGATTCCTACGAGCAGTACTTC.

The chain links TRBV7-9 to TRBJ2-2; unclear D gene. The CDR3 length is 13 residues. V was cut by 6 bases and J by 4 bases, with 9 bases left in between. Germline CDR1 SEHNR, CDR2 FQNEAQ (reference sequence). CDR3 in amino acids: CASSYSLTGELFF. The CDR3 bases are TGTGCCAGCAGTTATAGTCTCACCGGGGAGCTGTTTTTT.

This clonotype was detected only a few times. The chain recombines TRBV6-1 with TRBJ1-1; 7 bases match TRBD1. Germline CDR1 MNHNS, CDR2 SASEGT. V gave up 4 bases and J gave up 6 bases; unmatched junction bases: 11. CDR3 size: 15 residues. The CDR3 DNA reads TGTGCCAGCAGTGTGCGACAGGGAGGAGGTCCTGAAGCTTTCTTT. As protein: CASSVRQGGGPEAFF.

This clonotype appeared a few times. The chain couples TRBV6-5 to TRBJ1-5, with D maybe TRBD1 (5 bases). CDR3 length: 14 residues. From germline, CDR1 is MNHEY and CDR2 SVGAGI. V was pared by 4 bases and J by 3 bases, with 10 bases between. The CDR3 is CASSSPGDNQPQHF. DNA for the CDR3: TGTGCCAGCAGTTCTCCGGGGGACAATCAGCCCCAGCATTTT.

As DNA, the CDR3 is TGCAGTTTCACTCGGGCGGGCTCCTACAATGAGCAGTTCTTC. Amino acid sequence: CSFTRAGSYNEQFF. The rearrangement uses TRBV20-1 and TRBJ2-1; TRBD2 might be the D (5 bases). V was pared by 8 bases and J by 0 bases, with 14 bases between. Germline CDR1 and CDR2: DFQATT and SNEGSKA (reference sequence). CDR3 length equals 14 residues.

The CDR3 spells CASKGTGSTEAFF. DNA of the CDR3: TGTGCCAGCAAGGGGACAGGGTCCACTGAAGCTTTCTTT. This sequence joins TRBV12-3 or TRBV12-4 and TRBJ1-1; 9 nucleotides agree with TRBD1. V shed 7 bases and J 4 bases; nucleotides not matched to a gene: 4. This CDR3 is built from 13 residues.

CDR3 bases: TGCAGTGCCTCCGATGGGACAGTCAAGGAAAAACTGTTTTTT. Translation: CSASDGTVKEKLFF. The chain employs TRBV20-1 and TRBJ1-4; 7 nucleotides line up with TRBD1. V lost 6 bases to trimming and J lost 8 bases; unmatched junction nucleotides: 12. Germline V gene sequence: CDR1 DFQATT, CDR2 SNEGSKA (reference sequence). This CDR3 comprises 14 residues.